This T cell receptor (beta chain) derives from a study of shared clonotypes between healthy human individuals. As for the study in general: Used for every donor were three CD4 naive, three CD4 memory, two CD8 naive and one CD8 memory plate.

In the case of this clone: What it recognizes is unknown.

Study-wide findings and caveats: Larger estimated richness was generally seen in naive subsets than in memory subsets.

All donors were healthy HIV-negative adults lacking recent acute infections or vaccinations. A CD45RA-negative memory subset and a CD45RA+ naive subset were separated from the CD4+ cells. Libraries were prepared by immunoSEQ multiplex PCR; TCRdb keeps only in-frame clonotypes and omits some of them. The table has about 600,000 clones, around 97% seen once. The CDR3 runs to 16 residues. CDR1 is MDHEN, CDR2 SYDVKM, per germline. V shed 2 bases, J shed 2 bases, and the junction held 5 bases outside the gene matches. The chain joins TRBV28 to TRBJ2-7, with 11 bases that match TRBD1. This sequence originates from a woman under 40 in good health. The specimen sequenced was naive CD4+ T cells sorted from blood. Subset: CD45RA+ positively selected. The CDR3 bases are TGTGCCAGCAGTTTAGGGACAGGGGGTAGTGCCTACGAGCAGTACTTC. This sequence encodes CASSLGTGGSAYEQYF.